This T cell receptor (beta chain) stems from a study of T cell responses to AZD1222 COVID-19 vaccine. General study findings and limits: Most donors were white British, females outnumbered males, and clonal diversity was possibly underestimated.

The data were produced by immunoSEQ multiplex PCR, yet TCRdb's version contains in-frame clones alone and is incomplete. In the table there are some 130,000 clones, 93% of which are singletons. Note on this clone: No antigen is known for it.

The receptor was derived from an adult in good health. The source material was peripheral blood, sampled on day 0 of AZD1222 vaccination.

The CDR3 DNA follows: TGTGCCAGCAGCGGGAGGGTAGGGGAGACCCAGTACTTC. Amino acid sequence: CASSGRVGETQYF. The chain joins TRBV28 to TRBJ2-5; 8 positions agree with TRBD2. Germline V gives CDR1 MDHEN, CDR2 SYDVKM. V lost 6 bases, J lost 5 bases, and 5 bases stayed unmatched. The CDR3 extends over 13 amino acids.